A selection of T cell receptor beta chains follows, all from one sample in a study of blood T cell repertoires in COVID-19. Profiling relied on immunoSEQ multiplex PCR, and the TCRdb table lists in-frame clones only, not all of them. The table lists around 300,000 clones, over 80% of them singletons. The sample consisted of peripheral blood. These receptors came from a woman aged 50 to 60 with active or convalescent COVID-19. The CDR3 runs from the conserved cysteine through the conserved F or W. Each record gives: clone size, D gene, J gene, V gene, CDR3 protein, CDR3 DNA. D genes are given only for firm matches. Size is omitted from some rows. Given values are once, few, many or a class for expanded clones.

-,TRBD1,TRBJ1-5,TRBV5-6,CASSFGGGFNQPQHF,TGTGCCAGCAGCTTCGGAGGGGGCTTCAATCAGCCCCAGCATTTT
-,TRBD1,TRBJ1-3,TRBV5-1,CASSSGTGIDGNTIYF,TGCGCCAGCAGCTCCGGGACAGGGATTGATGGAAACACCATATATTTT
-,-,TRBJ2-3,TRBV5-6,CASSLVAASTDTQYF,TGTGCCAGCAGCTTGGTCGCGGCTAGCACAGATACGCAGTATTTT
once,-,TRBJ1-5,TRBV19,CASSSWGGLYPGQPQHF,TGTGCCAGTAGTTCATGGGGAGGACTGTACCCGGGTCAGCCCCAGCATTTT
-,TRBD1,TRBJ1-2,TRBV5-1,CASSSGQGAYGYTF,TGCGCCAGCAGCTCGGGACAGGGGGCTTATGGCTACACCTTC
-,-,TRBJ2-5,TRBV5-6,CASSRTAREETQYF,TGTGCCAGCAGCCGGACTGCTCGGGAAGAGACCCAGTACTTC
-,TRBD2,TRBJ2-5,TRBV11-2,CASSIRSLAGQETQYF,TGTGCCAGCAGCATTAGGTCTCTAGCGGGCCAAGAGACCCAGTACTTC
-,TRBD2,TRBJ2-7,TRBV4-1,CASSQLDRDELAGGPGEQYF,TGCGCCAGCAGCCAACTTGACAGGGATGAACTAGCGGGAGGGCCGGGAGAGCAGTACTTC
-,TRBD2,TRBJ2-1,TRBV27,CASSLFSGRPNEQFF,TGTGCCAGCAGTTTATTTAGCGGGAGGCCCAATGAGCAGTTCTTC
-,TRBD2,TRBJ2-5,TRBV7-9,CASSLMISLAGLQETQYF,TGTGCCAGCAGCTTAATGATCTCGCTAGCGGGGCTCCAAGAGACCCAGTACTTC
-,TRBD1,TRBJ2-4,TRBV5-5,CASSLIQGTNIQYF,TGTGCCAGCAGCTTGATACAGGGGACGAACATTCAGTACTTC
-,TRBD1,TRBJ1-3,TRBV28,CASSAHQGQGTGNTIYF,TGTGCCAGCAGTGCACACCAGGGACAGGGGACTGGAAACACCATATATTTT
few,-,TRBJ2-5,TRBV2,CASSYQETQYF,TGTGCCAGCAGCTACCAAGAGACCCAGTACTTC
-,TRBD2,TRBJ2-6,TRBV4-2,CASSQALAGASGANVLTF,TGTGCCAGCAGCCAAGCACTAGCGGGAGCCTCTGGGGCCAACGTCCTGACTTTC
-,-,TRBJ1-5,TRBV10-3,CAISGGNQPQHF,TGTGCCATCAGTGGCGGAAATCAGCCCCAGCATTTT
-,-,TRBJ1-1,TRBV24-1,CATSRGNTEAFF,TGTGCCACCTCAAGGGGGAACACTGAAGCTTTCTTT
-,-,TRBJ1-1,TRBV19,CASSIGPVAGDTEAFF,TGTGCCAGTAGTATAGGGCCAGTCGCGGGGGACACTGAAGCTTTCTTT
-,TRBD1,TRBJ1-4,TRBV11-2,CASSLTGSDEKLFF,TGTGCCAGCAGCTTGACAGGGTCGGATGAAAAACTGTTTTTT